This is a list of T cell receptor beta chains from one sample in a study of blood T cell repertoires in COVID-19. Sequenced by immunoSEQ multiplex PCR; TCRdb stores in-frame clones only, minus some. The top ten clones hold 4% to 6% of a sample with around 80,000 clones, 80% of them seen once. The sample consisted of peripheral blood. All receptors derive from a woman between 65 and 79 years old with acute or convalescent COVID-19. Each CDR3 is given with its conserved first and last residue. D genes are given only for firm matches. Not every row has a clone size; where given, it reads once, few, many or a size class.

- | 14 | - | TRBJ1-4 | TRBV6-6 | TGTGCCAGCAGAAGCGGGGGGTGGGGTGAAAAACTGTTTTTT | CASRSGGWGEKLFF
- | 14 | TRBD1 | TRBJ1-2 | TRBV19 | TGTGCCAGTAGTATGACTAAGGGGGCGCGGGGCTACACCTTC | CASSMTKGARGYTF
once | 17 | TRBD1 | TRBJ1-2 | TRBV4-3 | TGCGCCAGCAGCCAAGATCTGCCAGGGGGCCTTTATCTCGGCTACACCTTC | CASSQDLPGGLYLGYTF
- | 16 | TRBD2 | TRBJ2-2 | TRBV5-1 | TGCGCCAGCAGCTACGGACTAGCGGGGAACACCGGGGAGCTGTTTTTT | CASSYGLAGNTGELFF
- | 15 | - | TRBJ1-5 | TRBV2 | TGTGCCAGCAGTGAAGCTTTAGGCGGGGATCAGCCCCAGCATTTT | CASSEALGGDQPQHF
once | 12 | - | TRBJ1-1 | TRBV29-1 | TGCAGCGTTGGGAGGGGGGGCACTGAAGCTTTCTTT | CSVGRGGTEAFF
- | 14 | TRBD1 | TRBJ2-7 | TRBV9 | TGTGCCAGCAGCGTAGGGGACAGGGGATACGAGCAGTACTTC | CASSVGDRGYEQYF
- | 11 | - | TRBJ1-1 | TRBV12-3/TRBV12-4 | TGTGCCAGCAGTATTCGGACTGAAGCTTTCTTT | CASSIRTEAFF
- | 13 | - | TRBJ2-5 | TRBV12-3/TRBV12-4 | TGTGCCAGCAGTTTTTACTTCCAAGAGACCCAGTACTTC | CASSFYFQETQYF
- | 15 | - | TRBJ2-3 | TRBV7-6 | TGTGCCAGCAGCTTTTGGACAGATTCACCGGATACGCAGTATTTT | CASSFWTDSPDTQYF
- | 16 | - | TRBJ2-6 | TRBV24-1 | TGTGCCACCAGTGACAACAGCGGAGTTGGGGCCAACGTCCTGACTTTC | CATSDNSGVGANVLTF
- | 14 | TRBD2 | TRBJ2-2 | TRBV6-5 | TGTGCCAGCAACCTAGCGGCGAACACCGGGGAGCTGTTTTTT | CASNLAANTGELFF
- | 15 | TRBD1 | TRBJ1-4 | TRBV3-1/TRBV3-2 | TGTGCCAGCAGCCGTCAGGGGGCGACTAATGAAAAACTGTTTTTT | CASSRQGATNEKLFF
- | 15 | TRBD1 | TRBJ1-5 | TRBV19 | TGTGCCAGTAGTATTAAAACAGGGGGCCATCAGCCCCAGCATTTT | CASSIKTGGHQPQHF
- | 12 | - | TRBJ1-2 | TRBV7-9 | TGTGCCAGCAGCCGACGACAGTATGGCTACACCTTC | CASSRRQYGYTF
- | 13 | - | TRBJ1-1 | TRBV27 | TGTGCCAGCCGTCCCCCCAGGAACACTGAAGCTTTCTTT | CASRPPRNTEAFF
- | 14 | - | TRBJ1-1 | TRBV7-6 | TGTGCCAGCAGCTTAACTCACCTCGGGAGTGAAGCTTTCTTT | CASSLTHLGSEAFF
- | 16 | - | TRBJ2-6 | TRBV7-2 | TGTGCCAGCAGCTTACGGCGGTCTTCTGGGGCCAACGTCCTGACTTTC | CASSLRRSSGANVLTF
- | 16 | TRBD1 | TRBJ1-1 | TRBV4-2 | TGTGCCAGCAGCAAAGGACAGGGGGACCAGAACACTGAAGCTTTCTTT | CASSKGQGDQNTEAFF
- | 15 | TRBD1 | TRBJ1-5 | TRBV6-6 | TGTGCCAGCAGTTACCAGGGGGGAAGCAATCAGCCCCAGCATTTT | CASSYQGGSNQPQHF
- | 17 | TRBD2 | TRBJ2-1 | TRBV4-1 | TGCGCCAGCAGCCAAGATATTGGAAGCGGGGCCTATAATGAGCAGTTCTTC | CASSQDIGSGAYNEQFF
- | 12 | TRBD1 | TRBJ1-1 | TRBV7-9 | TGTGCCAGCAGTGACAGGGGCACTGAAGCTTTCTTT | CASSDRGTEAFF
- | 15 | TRBD2 | TRBJ2-3 | TRBV10-3 | TGTGCCATCAGTGAGTCGTTAGCGGGAACAGATACGCAGTATTTT | CAISESLAGTDTQYF
- | 13 | - | TRBJ1-1 | TRBV5-5 | TGTGCCAGCAGCTTGGGAGTAAACACTGAAGCTTTCTTT | CASSLGVNTEAFF
- | 13 | - | TRBJ1-1 | TRBV19 | TGTGCCAGTATTGAGCCTTTGAACACTGAAGCTTTCTTT | CASIEPLNTEAFF
- | 16 | TRBD1 | TRBJ2-3 | TRBV15 | TGTGCCACCAGCAGAGACTCGGGACAGGGTGCAGATACGCAGTATTTT | CATSRDSGQGADTQYF
- | 14 | - | TRBJ1-5 | TRBV6-2/TRBV6-3 | TGTGCCAGCAGATACGGGTCAGGGAATCAGCCCCAGCATTTT | CASRYGSGNQPQHF
- | 17 | TRBD2 | TRBJ2-5 | TRBV7-2 | TGTGCCAGCAGCTTAGGTTTTGTAGCGGGGGGGCAAGAGACCCAGTACTTC | CASSLGFVAGGQETQYF
- | 15 | - | TRBJ1-4 | TRBV9 | TGTGCCAGCAGCGTAGCGGGGGTAGCTAATGAAAAACTGTTTTTT | CASSVAGVANEKLFF